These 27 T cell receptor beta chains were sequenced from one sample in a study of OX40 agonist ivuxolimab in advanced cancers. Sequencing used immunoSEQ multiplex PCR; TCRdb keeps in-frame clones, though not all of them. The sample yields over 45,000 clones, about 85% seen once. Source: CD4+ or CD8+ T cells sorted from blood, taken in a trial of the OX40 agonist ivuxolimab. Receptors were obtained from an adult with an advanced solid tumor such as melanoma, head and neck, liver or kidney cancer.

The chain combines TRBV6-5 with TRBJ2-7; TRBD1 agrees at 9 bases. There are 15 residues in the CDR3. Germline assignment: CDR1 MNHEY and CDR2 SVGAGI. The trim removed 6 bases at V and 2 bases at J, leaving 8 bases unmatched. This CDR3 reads CASRKAGTGTYEQYF. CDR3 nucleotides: TGTGCCAGCAGAAAAGCCGGGACAGGGACCTACGAGCAGTACTTC.

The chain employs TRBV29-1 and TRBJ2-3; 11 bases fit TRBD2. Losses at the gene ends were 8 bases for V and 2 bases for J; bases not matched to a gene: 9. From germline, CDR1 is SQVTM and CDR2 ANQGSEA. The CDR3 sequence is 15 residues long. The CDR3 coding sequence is TGCAGCATCGTAGGGGGACTAGCGGTCACAGATACGCAGTATTTT. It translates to CSIVGGLAVTDTQYF.

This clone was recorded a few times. The CDR3 sequence: CASSYGDRNTGELFF. The CDR3 DNA follows: TGTGCCAGCAGTTACGGAGACAGGAACACCGGGGAGCTGTTTTTT. V usage is TRBV6-5 and J usage is TRBJ2-2; weak D call: TRBD1 (5 bases). CDR1 is MNHEY, CDR2 SVGAGI, per germline. Trimming left V 2 bases short and J 1 base short, with 8 bases between. CDR3 length: 15 amino acids.

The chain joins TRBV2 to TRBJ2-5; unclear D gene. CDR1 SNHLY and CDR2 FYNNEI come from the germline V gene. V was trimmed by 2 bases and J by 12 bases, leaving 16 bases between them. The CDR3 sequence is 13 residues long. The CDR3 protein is CASSEMEGVGEYF. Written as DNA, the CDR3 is TGTGCCAGCAGTGAAATGGAAGGAGTTGGGGAGTACTTC.

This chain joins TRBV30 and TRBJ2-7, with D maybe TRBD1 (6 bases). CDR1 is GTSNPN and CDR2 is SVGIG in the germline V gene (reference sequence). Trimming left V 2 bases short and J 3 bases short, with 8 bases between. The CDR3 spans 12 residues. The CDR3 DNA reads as TGTGCCTGGAGTTTACAGGGCTACGAGCAGTACTTC. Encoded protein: CAWSLQGYEQYF.

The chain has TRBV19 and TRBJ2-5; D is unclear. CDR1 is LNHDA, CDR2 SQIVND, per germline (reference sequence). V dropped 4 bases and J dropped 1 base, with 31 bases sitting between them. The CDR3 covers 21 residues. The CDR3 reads CASSTRRDWAWSELGQETQYF. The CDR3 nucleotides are TGTGCCAGTAGTACGAGAAGGGATTGGGCATGGTCCGAGCTCGGCCAAGAGACCCAGTACTTC. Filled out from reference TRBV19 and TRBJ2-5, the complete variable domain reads DGGITQSPKYLFRKEGQNVTLSCEQNLNHDAMYWYRQDPGQGLRLIYYSQIVNDFQKGDIAEGYSVSREKKESFPLTVTSAQKNPTAFYLCASSTRRDWAWSELGQETQYFGPGTRLLVL.

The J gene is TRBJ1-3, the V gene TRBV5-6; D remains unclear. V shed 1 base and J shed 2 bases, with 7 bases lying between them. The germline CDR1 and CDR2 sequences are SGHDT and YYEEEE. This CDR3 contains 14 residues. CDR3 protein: CASSLKGTGNTIYF. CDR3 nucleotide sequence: TGTGCCAGCAGCTTGAAGGGAACTGGAAACACCATATATTTT.

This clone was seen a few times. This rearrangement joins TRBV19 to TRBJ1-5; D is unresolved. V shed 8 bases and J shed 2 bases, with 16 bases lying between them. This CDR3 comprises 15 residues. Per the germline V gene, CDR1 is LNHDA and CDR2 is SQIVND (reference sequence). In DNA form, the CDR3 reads TGTGCCAGTGAGCTGCTCCGGAGTGGCAATCAGCCCCAGCATTTT. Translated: CASELLRSGNQPQHF.

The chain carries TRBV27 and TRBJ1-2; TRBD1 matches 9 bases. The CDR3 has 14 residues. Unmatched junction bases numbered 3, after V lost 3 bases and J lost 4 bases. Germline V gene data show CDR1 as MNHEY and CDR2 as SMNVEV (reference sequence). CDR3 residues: CASSFLQGAYGYTF. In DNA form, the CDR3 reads TGTGCCAGCAGTTTCTTACAGGGGGCCTATGGCTACACCTTC.

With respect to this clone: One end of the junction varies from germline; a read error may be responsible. The CDR3 nucleotides read TGTGCCAGCAGCTTACAACAACAAGGGACCCAGTACTTC. Its protein is CASSLQQQGTQYF. The J gene is TRBJ2-5, the V gene TRBV11-3; D gene ambiguous. The CDR3 totals 13 residues. Germline CDR1 reads SGHNT; CDR2 reads YENEEA.

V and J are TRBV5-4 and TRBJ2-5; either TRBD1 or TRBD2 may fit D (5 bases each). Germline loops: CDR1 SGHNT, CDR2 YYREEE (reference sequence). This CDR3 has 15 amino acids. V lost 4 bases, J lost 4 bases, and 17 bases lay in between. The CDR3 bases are TGTGCCAGCAGCACTAAGGGACCAACAGGAGAGACCCAGTACTTC. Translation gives CASSTKGPTGETQYF. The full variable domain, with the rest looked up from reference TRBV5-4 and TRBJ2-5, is ETGVTQSPTHLIKTRGQQVTLRCSSQSGHNTVSWYQQALGQGPQFIFQYYREEENGRGNFPPRFSGLQFPNYSSELNVNALELDDSALYLCASSTKGPTGETQYFGPGTRLLVL.

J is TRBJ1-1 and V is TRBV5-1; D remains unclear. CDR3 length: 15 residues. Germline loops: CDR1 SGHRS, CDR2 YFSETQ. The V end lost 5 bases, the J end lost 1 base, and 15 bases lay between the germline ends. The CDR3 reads CASSSGSVTNTEAFF. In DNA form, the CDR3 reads TGCGCCAGCAGTTCTGGTTCAGTGACGAACACTGAAGCTTTCTTT.

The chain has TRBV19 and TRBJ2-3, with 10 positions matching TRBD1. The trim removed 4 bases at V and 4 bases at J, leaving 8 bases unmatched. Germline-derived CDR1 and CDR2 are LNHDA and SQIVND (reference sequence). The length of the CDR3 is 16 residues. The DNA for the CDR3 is TGTGCCAGTAGTACAACCGGGACAGGGGATCCAGATACGCAGTATTTT. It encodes CASSTTGTGDPDTQYF.

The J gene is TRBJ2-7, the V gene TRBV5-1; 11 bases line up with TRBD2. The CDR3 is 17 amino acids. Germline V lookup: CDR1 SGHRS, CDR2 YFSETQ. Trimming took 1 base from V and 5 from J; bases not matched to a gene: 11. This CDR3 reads CASSLSRLAGLRHEQYF. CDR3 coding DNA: TGCGCCAGCAGCTTGAGCAGACTAGCGGGGTTAAGGCACGAGCAGTACTTC.

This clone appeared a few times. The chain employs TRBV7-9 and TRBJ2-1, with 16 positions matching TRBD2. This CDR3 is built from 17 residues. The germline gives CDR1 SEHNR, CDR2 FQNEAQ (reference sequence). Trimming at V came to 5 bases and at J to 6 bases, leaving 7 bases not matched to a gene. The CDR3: CASSPGLAGGPGNEQFF. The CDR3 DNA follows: TGTGCCAGCAGCCCGGGACTAGCGGGAGGGCCGGGCAATGAGCAGTTCTTC. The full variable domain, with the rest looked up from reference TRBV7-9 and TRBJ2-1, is DTGVSQNPRHKITKRGQNVTFRCDPISEHNRLYWYRQTLGQGPEFLTYFQNEAQLEKSRLLSDRFSAERPKGSFSTLEIQRTEQGDSAMYLCASSPGLAGGPGNEQFFGPGTRLTVL.

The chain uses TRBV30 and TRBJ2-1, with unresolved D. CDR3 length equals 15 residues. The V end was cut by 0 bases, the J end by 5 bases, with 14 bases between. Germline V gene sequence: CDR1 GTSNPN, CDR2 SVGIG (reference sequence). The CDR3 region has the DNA TGTGCCTGGAGTGTACGAAGCGCTAATAACAATGAGCAGTTCTTC. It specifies CAWSVRSANNNEQFF.

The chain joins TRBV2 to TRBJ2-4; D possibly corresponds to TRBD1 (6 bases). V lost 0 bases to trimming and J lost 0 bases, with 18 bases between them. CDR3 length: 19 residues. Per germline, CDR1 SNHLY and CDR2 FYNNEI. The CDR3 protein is CASSEALYGGPKAKNIQYF. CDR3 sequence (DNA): TGTGCCAGCAGTGAAGCGCTTTATGGGGGCCCCAAAGCCAAAAACATTCAGTACTTC.

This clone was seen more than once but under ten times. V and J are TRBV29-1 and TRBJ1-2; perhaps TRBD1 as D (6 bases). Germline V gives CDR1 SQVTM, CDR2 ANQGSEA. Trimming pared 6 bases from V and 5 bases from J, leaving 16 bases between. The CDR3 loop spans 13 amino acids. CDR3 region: CSVRWTEEYGYTF. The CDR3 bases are TGCAGCGTACGATGGACAGAAGAATATGGCTACACCTTC.

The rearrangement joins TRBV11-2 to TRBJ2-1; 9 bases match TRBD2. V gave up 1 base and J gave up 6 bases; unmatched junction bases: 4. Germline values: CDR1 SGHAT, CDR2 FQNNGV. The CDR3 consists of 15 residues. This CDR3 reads CASSLGLAGSNEQFF. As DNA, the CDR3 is TGTGCCAGCAGCTTAGGTCTAGCGGGGTCCAATGAGCAGTTCTTC.

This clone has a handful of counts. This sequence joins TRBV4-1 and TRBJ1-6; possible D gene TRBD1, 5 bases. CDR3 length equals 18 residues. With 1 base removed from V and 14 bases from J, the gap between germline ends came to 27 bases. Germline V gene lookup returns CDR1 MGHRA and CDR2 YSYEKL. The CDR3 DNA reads TGCGCCAGCAGCCAAGTTGACTTCCGGGACGGCTCCCCTTACGCCCTCCACTTT. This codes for CASSQVDFRDGSPYALHF.

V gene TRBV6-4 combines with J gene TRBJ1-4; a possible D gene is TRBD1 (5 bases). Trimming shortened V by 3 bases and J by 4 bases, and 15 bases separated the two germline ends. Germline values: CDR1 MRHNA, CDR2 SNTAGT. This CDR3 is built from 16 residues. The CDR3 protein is CASSEWFRTHNEKLFF. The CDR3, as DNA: TGTGCCAGCAGTGAATGGTTTAGGACACATAATGAAAAACTGTTTTTT.

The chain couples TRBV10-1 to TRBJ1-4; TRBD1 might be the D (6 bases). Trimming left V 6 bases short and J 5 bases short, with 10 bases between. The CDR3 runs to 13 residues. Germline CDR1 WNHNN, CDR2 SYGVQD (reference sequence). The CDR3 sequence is CASSDRRNEKLFF. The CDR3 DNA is TGCGCCAGCAGCGACAGGAGAAATGAAAAACTGTTTTTT.

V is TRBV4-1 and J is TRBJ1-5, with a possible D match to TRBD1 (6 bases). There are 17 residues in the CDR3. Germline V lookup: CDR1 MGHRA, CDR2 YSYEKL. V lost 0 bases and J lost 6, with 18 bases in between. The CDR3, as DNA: TGCGCCAGCAGCCAAGAAGGAGGCAGGGGCGGGTTTCAGCCCCAGCATTTT. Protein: CASSQEGGRGGFQPQHF.

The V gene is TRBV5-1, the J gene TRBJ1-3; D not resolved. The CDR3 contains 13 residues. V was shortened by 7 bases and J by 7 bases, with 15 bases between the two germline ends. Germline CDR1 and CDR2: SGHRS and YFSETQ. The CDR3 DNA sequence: TGCGCCAGCCGCGATCCGACCGGTAACACCATATATTTT. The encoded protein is CASRDPTGNTIYF.

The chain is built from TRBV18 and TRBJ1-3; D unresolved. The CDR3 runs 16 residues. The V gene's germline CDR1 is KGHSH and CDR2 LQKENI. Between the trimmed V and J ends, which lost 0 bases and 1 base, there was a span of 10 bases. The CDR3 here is CASSPPGLQSGNTIYF. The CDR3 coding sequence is TGTGCCAGCTCACCACCAGGACTTCAATCTGGAAACACCATATATTTT.

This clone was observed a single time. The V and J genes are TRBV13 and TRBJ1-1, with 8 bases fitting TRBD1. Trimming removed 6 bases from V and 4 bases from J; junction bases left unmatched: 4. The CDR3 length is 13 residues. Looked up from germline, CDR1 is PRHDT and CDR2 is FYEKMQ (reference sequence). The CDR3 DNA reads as TGTGCCAGCAGACGGACAGGGCGCACTGAAGCTTTCTTT. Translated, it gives CASRRTGRTEAFF.

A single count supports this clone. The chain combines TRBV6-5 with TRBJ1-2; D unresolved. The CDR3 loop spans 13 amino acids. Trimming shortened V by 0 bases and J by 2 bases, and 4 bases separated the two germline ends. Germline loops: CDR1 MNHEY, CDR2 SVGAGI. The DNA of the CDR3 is TGTGCCAGCAGTTACTCCGGGAACTATGGCTACACCTTC. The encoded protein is CASSYSGNYGYTF.